This is a list of T cell receptor beta chains from one sample in a study of blood T cells in healthy people across ages. MiXCR, run by TCRdb on the 5' RACE reads, gives a single entry per CDR3 protein. The repertoire holds 1,300,000 or so distinct CDR3 sequences, with roughly 64% as singletons. Source material: blood. The receptors come from a man younger than 35 in good health. CDR3s include the opening cysteine and the closing phenylalanine or tryptophan. The D gene is left open where the match is weak. Some rows have no size entry. The others give once, few or many, or a class for an expanded clone.

>TRBJ2-7|-|-|TRBV30
TGTGCCTGGAGCGCTAGACTTACCGAGCAGTACTTC
CAWSARLTEQYF
>TRBJ1-2|-|-|TRBV4-3
TGCGCCAGCAGCCAAGATCAAACAAGGGGTGAAGGCTACACCTTC
CASSQDQTRGEGYTF
>TRBJ2-5|-|-|TRBV4-1
TGCGCCAGCAGCCAATGGGGGACTGTGCAAGAGACCCAGTACTTC
CASSQWGTVQETQYF
>TRBJ2-3|few|TRBD2|TRBV29-1
TGCAGCGTTGATGTAGCGGGAGTCGCAGATACGCAGTATTTT
CSVDVAGVADTQYF
>TRBJ2-7|-|-|TRBV10-2
TGCGCCAGCTTGGAGGGTGGTCCCCCTTACGAGCAGTACTTC
CASLEGGPPYEQYF
>TRBJ2-7|many|TRBD2|TRBV7-2
TGTGCCAGCTCAACTAGCGGAAGCTCCTACGAGCAGTACTTC
CASSTSGSSYEQYF
>TRBJ2-7|few|-|TRBV28
TGTGCCATCAAGTTGGGGGGCTCCTACGAGCAGTACTTC
CAIKLGGSYEQYF
>TRBJ2-1|-|TRBD2|TRBV4-1
TGCGCCAGCAGCCAAGACCCCGGACTAGCGGACAATGAGCAGTTCTTC
CASSQDPGLADNEQFF
>TRBJ1-6|-|-|TRBV27
TGTGCCAGCAGTTTATCGGAGGTCAGATATAATTCACCCCTCCACTTT
CASSLSEVRYNSPLHF
>TRBJ2-3|few|-|TRBV29-1
TGCAGCGGGGAGACTAGCACAGATACGCAGTATTTT
CSGETSTDTQYF
>TRBJ2-1|-|-|TRBV7-6
TGTGCCAGCAGCTTAGGGCGCGGCCACAATGAGCAGTTCTTC
CASSLGRGHNEQFF
>TRBJ2-7|-|-|TRBV5-1
TGCGCCAGCAGCGGGACAACCCCCTACGAGCAGTACTTC
CASSGTTPYEQYF
>TRBJ1-1|few|-|TRBV20-1
TGCAGTGCCCCTCGTGGGGTGAACACTGAAGCTTTCTTT
CSAPRGVNTEAFF
>TRBJ1-2|few|-|TRBV7-9
TGTGCCAGCAGCTTGGGGGACCTTGCGGAACCGGATAACTATGGCTACACCTTC
CASSLGDLAEPDNYGYTF
>TRBJ2-7|-|TRBD2|TRBV13
TGTGCCAGCAGCTCCGCTCTAGCGGGAAAGTACGAGCAGTACTTC
CASSSALAGKYEQYF
>TRBJ2-3|-|-|TRBV7-2
TGTGCCAGCAGCCCCCACACTATAGTGGCTACGCAGTATTTT
CASSPHTIVATQYF
>TRBJ2-6|-|-|TRBV27
TGTGCCAGCAGTTTAGCTGGGCCCACAGGGGCCAACGTCCTGACTTTC
CASSLAGPTGANVLTF
>TRBJ2-5|once|-|TRBV6-5
TGTGCCAGCACCCTAGGTGGGCAGGTACTTTTGGAGACCCAGTACTTC
CASTLGGQVLLETQYF
>TRBJ2-1|-|-|TRBV3-1
TGTGCCAGCAGCGAGGCCCGGGACGTGAGCTCCTACAATGAGCAGTTCTTC
CASSEARDVSSYNEQFF
>TRBJ2-4|few|TRBD1|TRBV20-1
TGCAGTGCTAGGGATGCCGACAGGGGAAACATTCAGTACTTC
CSARDADRGNIQYF
>TRBJ1-1|once|-|TRBV20-1
TGCAGTGCTAGAGATGGGACGGGGATCACTGAAGCTTTCTTT
CSARDGTGITEAFF
>TRBJ2-2|-|-|TRBV4-2
TGTGCCAGCAGCCAAGAATTGGTCATGCTGGCCGGGGAGCTGTTTTTT
CASSQELVMLAGELFF
>TRBJ1-2|-|-|TRBV20-1
TGCAGTGCGTTGGGGGGCGGCAGTTACTATGGCTACACCTTC
CSALGGGSYYGYTF
>TRBJ1-6|-|TRBD1|TRBV3-1
TGTGCCAGCAGCCCACAACGGACAGGGCCTCGAAAGTCACCCCTCCACTTT
CASSPQRTGPRKSPLHF
>TRBJ2-4|-|-|TRBV9
TGTGCCAGCAGCGTAGGACTGCGAGGGGACATTCAGTACTTC
CASSVGLRGDIQYF
>TRBJ1-4|-|-|TRBV4-1
TGCGCCAGCAGCCAAGATTGGAACAGTGGCGAAAAACTGTTTTTT
CASSQDWNSGEKLFF
>TRBJ2-1|few|TRBD2|TRBV29-1
TGCAGCTCCGGGACTAGCGGTTACAATGAGCAGTTCTTC
CSSGTSGYNEQFF
>TRBJ2-1|few|-|TRBV6-5
TGTGCCAGCAGCCCGGTAGGGGAAAATGAGCAGTTCTTC
CASSPVGENEQFF
>TRBJ2-6|few|-|TRBV25-1
TGTGCCACCTCCGGGACATCTGGGGCCAACGTCCTGACTTTC
CATSGTSGANVLTF
>TRBJ1-4|-|-|TRBV4-1
TGCGCCAGCAGCCAAGTTCCAGTGGGGAAGAGCGCGGCGTATAATGAAAAACTGTTTTTT
CASSQVPVGKSAAYNEKLFF
>TRBJ2-1|-|TRBD2|TRBV28
TGTGCCAGCAGTTTTAGACTAGCTTACAATGAGCAGTTCTTC
CASSFRLAYNEQFF
>TRBJ2-1|-|TRBD2|TRBV29-1
TGCAGCGTTGAAAGCCCCGGACTAGCTTACAATGAGCAGTTCTTC
CSVESPGLAYNEQFF
>TRBJ2-3|once|-|TRBV20-1
TGCAGTCTCGCGGACACCAACACAGATACGCAGTATTTT
CSLADTNTDTQYF
>TRBJ1-2|few|-|TRBV27
TGTGCCAGCAGCCCGGCGGCCGGGGGCCCGTGGTACACCTTC
CASSPAAGGPWYTF
>TRBJ1-2|-|TRBD1|TRBV20-1
TGCAGTGCGAGTACAGGGGGCGCCCATGGCTACACCTTC
CSASTGGAHGYTF
>TRBJ1-1|-|-|TRBV11-2
TGTGCCAGCAGCTTAAGGGGGGCGGACACTGAAGCTTTCTTT
CASSLRGADTEAFF
>TRBJ2-7|few|-|TRBV20-1
TGCAGTGCTAGAAGCCCCCACAGCTCCTACGAGCAGTACTTC
CSARSPHSSYEQYF
>TRBJ1-5|-|TRBD1|TRBV28
TGTGCCAGCAGTCCAGGGGGACAGGGTACTCAGCCCCAGCATTTT
CASSPGGQGTQPQHF
>TRBJ2-1|few|TRBD2|TRBV6-4
TGTGCCAGCAGTGGTCTAGCGGGGGGGGATGAGCAGTTCTTC
CASSGLAGGDEQFF
>TRBJ1-2|-|-|TRBV5-6
TGTGCCAGCAGCCCTACGACAGGACTCTATGGCTACACCTTC
CASSPTTGLYGYTF
>TRBJ2-1|-|-|TRBV14
TGTGCCAGCAGCTACCGGGACTCCTACAATGAGCAGTTCTTC
CASSYRDSYNEQFF
>TRBJ2-1|-|-|TRBV14
TGTGCCAGCAGCTCCACAGGGACCCATGGCAATGAGCAGTTCTTC
CASSSTGTHGNEQFF
>TRBJ2-4|few|-|TRBV3-1
TGTGCCAGCAGCCAAGAAGTAGCGACTAAGCAGTACTTC
CASSQEVATKQYF
>TRBJ1-4|once|-|TRBV6-5
TGTGCCAGCAGTGTTGGACTAGGTGAAAAACTGTTTTTT
CASSVGLGEKLFF
>TRBJ2-1|few|-|TRBV5-1
TGCGCCAGCAGCTCCAGGGAAGCCTCCTACAATGAGCAGTTCTTC
CASSSREASYNEQFF
>TRBJ2-5|-|-|TRBV11-2
TGTGCCAGCAGTCTACAGGTTTCGTACGACGAGACCCAGTACTTC
CASSLQVSYDETQYF
>TRBJ2-7|once|-|TRBV6-6
TGTGCCAGCAGTTACTCACAGGAGATTCCCTCCTACGAGCAGTACTTC
CASSYSQEIPSYEQYF
>TRBJ2-5|-|-|TRBV9
TGTGCCAGCAGCTCCCCGACCAGGACGGAAGAGACCCAGTACTTC
CASSSPTRTEETQYF